These T cell receptor beta chains were read from a single sample in a study of blood T cell repertoires in COVID-19. The method was immunoSEQ multiplex PCR; TCRdb's version includes in-frame clones alone and lacks a portion of them. This table holds 650,000 to 800,000 clones, just under 90% found once. Sequences were obtained from peripheral blood. Receptors were obtained from a young woman with acute or convalescent COVID-19. Each CDR3 is given with its conserved first and last residue. The order of the fields is CDR3 protein, CDR3 DNA, D gene, clone size, J gene, V gene. The D gene is left open where the match is weak. Size is stated for part of the rows, as once, few or many counts, or as a class when the clone is expanded.

CASRETGFYGYTF,TGTGCCAGCAGGGAAACAGGGTTCTATGGCTACACCTTC,.,.,TRBJ1-2,TRBV2
CASSSSPGQENYGYTF,TGTGCCAGCAGCTCCTCTCCCGGACAGGAAAACTATGGCTACACCTTC,TRBD1,.,TRBJ1-2,TRBV7-9
CASSFSPILSGDETQYF,TGTGCCAGCAGTTTCTCCCCGATCCTAAGCGGGGATGAGACCCAGTACTTC,TRBD2,.,TRBJ2-5,TRBV27
CASSPDTNSPLHF,TGTGCCAGCTCACCCGACACCAATTCACCCCTCCACTTT,.,.,TRBJ1-6,TRBV18
CAIRADFGGHQWETQYF,TGTGCCATCAGGGCAGACTTTGGCGGGCACCAGTGGGAGACCCAGTACTTC,.,.,TRBJ2-5,TRBV10-3
CASISRVGNTEAFF,TGTGCCAGCATCTCCCGGGTTGGGAACACTGAAGCTTTCTTT,.,.,TRBJ1-1,TRBV6-6
CASSLGLPGAYEQYF,TGTGCCAGCAGCTTAGGGCTCCCAGGCGCCTACGAGCAGTACTTC,.,.,TRBJ2-7,TRBV13
CASSEANDSLQPQHF,TGTGCCAGCAGTGAAGCTAACGACAGTCTTCAGCCCCAGCATTTT,.,.,TRBJ1-5,TRBV6-1
CSAERDTTQYF,TGCAGTGCCGAAAGGGACACTACGCAGTATTTT,.,.,TRBJ2-3,TRBV20-1
CSVELEESTDTQYF,TGCAGCGTGGAGTTAGAGGAGAGCACAGATACGCAGTATTTT,.,.,TRBJ2-3,TRBV29-1
CARSRRGGLYGYTF,TGCGCCCGCAGCCGAAGGGGGGGACTCTATGGCTACACCTTC,.,.,TRBJ1-2,TRBV4-1
CATSDAGTGNTYEQYF,TGTGCCACCAGTGACGCCGGGACAGGGAATACCTACGAGCAGTACTTC,TRBD1,once,TRBJ2-7,TRBV24-1
CASSLALHMNTEAFF,TGTGCCAGCAGCTTAGCCTTACACATGAACACTGAAGCTTTCTTT,.,.,TRBJ1-1,TRBV7-8
CATSRGEARGPDEAFF,TGTGCCACCAGCCGAGGGGAGGCCAGGGGGCCGGATGAAGCTTTCTTT,TRBD1,few,TRBJ1-1,TRBV15
CASSPRSHYEQYF,TGTGCCAGCAGCCCCCGGTCGCACTACGAGCAGTACTTC,.,.,TRBJ2-7,TRBV7-9
CASSMGNRVRLHNEKLFF,TGTGCCAGTAGTATGGGTAATCGAGTGCGGTTGCATAATGAAAAACTGTTTTTT,.,.,TRBJ1-4,TRBV19
CASSQGRATEAFF,TGTGCCAGCAGCCAAGGCAGGGCCACTGAAGCTTTCTTT,.,.,TRBJ1-1,TRBV3-1/TRBV3-2
CASSQDPSLTDTQYF,TGCGCCAGCAGCCAAGACCCTTCCTTGACAGATACGCAGTATTTT,.,.,TRBJ2-3,TRBV4-3
CATSDPGQGDHEQYF,TGTGCCACCAGTGATCCAGGACAGGGGGACCACGAGCAGTACTTC,TRBD1,.,TRBJ2-7,TRBV24-1
CSSLDRGVRGYTF,TGCAGCTCCTTGGACAGGGGTGTTCGTGGCTACACCTTC,TRBD1,.,TRBJ1-2,TRBV29-1
CASSFGQNQETQYF,TGTGCCAGCAGCTTTGGACAGAACCAAGAGACCCAGTACTTC,.,.,TRBJ2-5,TRBV5-4
CASSPTGAFAGGLETQYF,TGTGCCAGCAGCCCAACGGGGGCCTTCGCGGGGGGGCTTGAGACCCAGTACTTC,TRBD2,once,TRBJ2-5,TRBV7-9
CASSLIDGYTF,TGCGCCAGCAGCTTAATCGATGGCTACACCTTC,.,.,TRBJ1-2,TRBV5-1
CASSLRSGDRFNYGYTF,TGCGCCAGCAGCCTCCGATCAGGGGACAGGTTTAACTATGGCTACACCTTC,TRBD1,once,TRBJ1-2,TRBV5-1
CASSLTRTGAYGYTF,TGTGCCAGCAGCTTAACACGGACAGGGGCTTATGGCTACACCTTC,TRBD1,.,TRBJ1-2,TRBV7-9
CASSVGGLTDTQYF,TGTGCCAGCAGCGTAGGAGGGCTCACAGATACGCAGTATTTT,.,.,TRBJ2-3,TRBV9
CASSIITSGELSYEQYF,TGTGCCAGCAGCATCATCACTAGCGGGGAGCTCTCCTACGAGCAGTACTTC,TRBD2,.,TRBJ2-7,TRBV7-9
CATSRGGGQHF,TGTGCCACCAGCAGAGGGGGGGGCCAGCATTTT,.,.,TRBJ1-5,TRBV15
CASSLGSTDTQYF,TGTGCCAGCTCCCTCGGTAGCACAGATACGCAGTATTTT,.,.,TRBJ2-3,TRBV18
CASSRGLGQGVYTDTQYF,TGTGCCAGCAGCCGAGGCCTCGGACAGGGCGTTTACACAGATACGCAGTATTTT,TRBD1,.,TRBJ2-3,TRBV7-9
CASTLLGTGNTGELFF,TGTGCCAGCACTCTTCTCGGGACAGGCAACACCGGGGAGCTGTTTTTT,TRBD1,.,TRBJ2-2,TRBV27
CASSADSPETQYF,TGTGCCAGTAGTGCTGACAGTCCAGAGACCCAGTACTTC,.,.,TRBJ2-5,TRBV19
CASSAAAGGTDTQYF,TGTGCCAGCAGTGCGGCGGCAGGAGGTACAGATACGCAGTATTTT,.,.,TRBJ2-3,TRBV2
CASSLGQGVHYGYTF,TGTGCCAGCAGCCTGGGACAGGGGGTCCACTATGGCTACACCTTC,TRBD1,.,TRBJ1-2,TRBV7-2
CATSAGRWTGDEKLFF,TGTGCCACCAGCGCTGGTCGCTGGACAGGGGATGAAAAACTGTTTTTT,TRBD1,.,TRBJ1-4,TRBV15
CASSPGGNEQFF,TGTGCCAGCAGCCCCGGGGGCAATGAGCAGTTCTTC,.,.,TRBJ2-1,TRBV7-8
CASSSLRGMGRSGANVLTF,TGTGCCAGCAGCTCCCTCAGGGGTATGGGGCGCTCTGGGGCCAACGTCCTGACTTTC,.,few,TRBJ2-6,TRBV7-9
CASSGGASYEQYF,TGTGCCAGTAGTGGGGGGGCCTCCTACGAGCAGTACTTC,.,.,TRBJ2-7,TRBV19
CASTSGVYYGYTF,TGTGCCAGCACCTCCGGGGTTTACTATGGCTACACCTTC,.,.,TRBJ1-2,TRBV7-9
CASTDRRHQPQHF,TGTGCCAGCACGGACAGGCGGCACCAGCCCCAGCATTTT,TRBD1,few,TRBJ1-5,TRBV19
CASYPTSGTYEQYF,TGTGCCAGCTACCCAACTAGCGGGACCTACGAGCAGTACTTC,TRBD2,once,TRBJ2-7,TRBV11-2
CASSPGSSYEQYF,TGTGCCAGCAGCCCCGGGAGCTCCTACGAGCAGTACTTC,.,.,TRBJ2-7,TRBV9
CASLSPPDGDYGYTF,TGTGCCAGCCTCTCCCCGCCCGACGGGGACTATGGCTACACCTTC,.,.,TRBJ1-2,TRBV19
CASSQGTGTGWAGELFF,TGCGCCAGCAGCCAAGGAACCGGGACAGGGTGGGCCGGGGAGCTGTTTTTT,TRBD1,.,TRBJ2-2,TRBV4-1
CASSPGGSQSIEQFF,TGCGCCAGCAGTCCCGGGGGGTCCCAATCGATTGAGCAGTTCTTC,TRBD2,.,TRBJ2-1,TRBV5-1
CASSPGVFGGAFTDTQYF,TGTGCCAGCAGCCCCGGAGTATTCGGGGGGGCTTTCACAGATACGCAGTATTTT,TRBD2,.,TRBJ2-3,TRBV5-6
CASSLSAADTEAFF,TGTGCCAGCAGCTTATCGGCAGCGGACACTGAAGCTTTCTTT,.,.,TRBJ1-1,TRBV7-8
CASSPGTYKESSYNSPLHF,TGTGCCAGCAGCCCGGGGACATATAAGGAGAGCTCCTATAATTCACCCCTCCACTTT,.,.,TRBJ1-6,TRBV5-6
CASSSDRVRGGELFF,TGTGCCAGCAGCTCGGACAGGGTGAGAGGCGGGGAGCTGTTTTTT,TRBD1,.,TRBJ2-2,TRBV7-3
CASSLAAGSF,TGTGCCAGCAGCTTAGCGGCAGGGTCCTTT,.,.,TRBJ1-1,TRBV7-9
CASSFRQRNTEAFF,TGTGCCAGCAGTTTCAGACAGAGGAACACTGAAGCTTTCTTT,.,.,TRBJ1-1,TRBV27
CASSYAGGGDTEAFF,TGTGCCAGCAGTTACGCTGGGGGAGGCGACACTGAAGCTTTCTTT,.,.,TRBJ1-1,TRBV6-6